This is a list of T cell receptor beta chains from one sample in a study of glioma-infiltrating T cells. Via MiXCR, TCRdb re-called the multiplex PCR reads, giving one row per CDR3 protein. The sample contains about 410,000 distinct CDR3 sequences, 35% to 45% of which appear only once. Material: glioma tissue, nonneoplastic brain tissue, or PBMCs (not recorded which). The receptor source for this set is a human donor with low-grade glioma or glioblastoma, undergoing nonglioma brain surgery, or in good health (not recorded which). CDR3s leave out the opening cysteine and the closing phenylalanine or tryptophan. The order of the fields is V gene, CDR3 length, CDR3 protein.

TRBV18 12 ASSPGTSRDEQF
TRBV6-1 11 ASRTGEFNEQF
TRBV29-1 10 SVTRGTGELF
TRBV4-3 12 ASSQKASSAEQY
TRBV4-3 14 ASSPGDTGGTDTQY
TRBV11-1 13 ASSIAFSSYNEQF
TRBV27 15 ASSLRYLGGGTNTQY
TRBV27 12 ASRKTLDNSPLH
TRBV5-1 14 ASSEQGFVAYNEQF
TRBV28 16 ASNIERERSTSPFEQY
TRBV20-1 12 SARDLTSNNEQF
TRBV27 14 ASSLVGFAARNEQY
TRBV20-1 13 SARDSGGLNEKLF
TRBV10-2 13 ASSQRDRFSYEQY
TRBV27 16 ASTPVGVAAAFSYEQY
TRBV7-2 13 ASSPDSRPQETQY
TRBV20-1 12 SAAKGGSSYEQY
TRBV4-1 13 ASSQEYAGWYGYN
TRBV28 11 ASRRTGTGAQY
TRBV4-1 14 ASSQAGTSDVNEQF
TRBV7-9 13 ASSPPPVVKNIQY
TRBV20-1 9 SARDRTSQY
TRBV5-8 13 ASSTGTSGRSEQF
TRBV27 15 ASSTGTSGRASYEQY
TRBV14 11 ASSRRSNQPQH
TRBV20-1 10 SARQIHYEQY
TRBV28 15 ASSPGLAGMDYNEQF
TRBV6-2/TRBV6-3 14 ASSQLGLGGTDTQY
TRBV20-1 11 SARRQGANTQY
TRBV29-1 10 SVPLPGEKLF
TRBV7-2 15 ASSLVGLGAVGSPVH
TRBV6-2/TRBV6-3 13 ASSSPTLRAGPLY
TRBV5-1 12 ASSFDRAVTEAF
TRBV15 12 ATSLGGLSYEQY
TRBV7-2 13 ASSPRGTSYNEQF
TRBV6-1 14 ASSKLAGALVDTQY
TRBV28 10 ASSLVWFEQF
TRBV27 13 ASSLSITGNQPQH
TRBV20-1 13 SAGIGALLNNEQF
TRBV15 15 ATSRDRTGANSYERY
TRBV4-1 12 ASSLPQGVNEQF
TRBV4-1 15 ASSQVGRGRANEKLF
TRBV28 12 ASSLTCGLEGYT
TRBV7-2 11 ASSLGGSTEAF
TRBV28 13 ASNEAGGGGNIIY
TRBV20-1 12 SARDAGRDYGYT
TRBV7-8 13 ASSSYGGGHQPQH
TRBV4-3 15 ASSQEDSGTDQETQY
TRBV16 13 ASSAQNGAGNEQF
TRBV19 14 ASTKGDPLLVAEAF